This T cell receptor beta chain was captured by sequencing in a study of blood T cell repertoires in COVID-19. Study context: Acute-phase and convalescent COVID-19 samples originated in the United States, Italy and Spain.

The table came from immunoSEQ multiplex PCR; TCRdb's copy has only in-frame clones and leaves some out. The table lists 70,000 to 100,000 clones, roughly 80% of them singletons, with around 15% in the top ten. Source material: peripheral blood. The clonotype was recovered from an elderly woman with acute or convalescent COVID-19.

The CDR3 DNA reads TGTGCCAGCAGCTTAGATGGGGGGGCAGGGCGTATCGGCTACACCTTC. It yields the protein CASSLDGGAGRIGYTF. This rearrangement joins TRBV11-2 to TRBJ1-2; weak D call: TRBD1 (6 bases). Germline values: CDR1 SGHAT, CDR2 FQNNGV. This CDR3 is built from 16 residues. Trimming removed 0 bases from V and 8 bases from J, with 19 bases in between.